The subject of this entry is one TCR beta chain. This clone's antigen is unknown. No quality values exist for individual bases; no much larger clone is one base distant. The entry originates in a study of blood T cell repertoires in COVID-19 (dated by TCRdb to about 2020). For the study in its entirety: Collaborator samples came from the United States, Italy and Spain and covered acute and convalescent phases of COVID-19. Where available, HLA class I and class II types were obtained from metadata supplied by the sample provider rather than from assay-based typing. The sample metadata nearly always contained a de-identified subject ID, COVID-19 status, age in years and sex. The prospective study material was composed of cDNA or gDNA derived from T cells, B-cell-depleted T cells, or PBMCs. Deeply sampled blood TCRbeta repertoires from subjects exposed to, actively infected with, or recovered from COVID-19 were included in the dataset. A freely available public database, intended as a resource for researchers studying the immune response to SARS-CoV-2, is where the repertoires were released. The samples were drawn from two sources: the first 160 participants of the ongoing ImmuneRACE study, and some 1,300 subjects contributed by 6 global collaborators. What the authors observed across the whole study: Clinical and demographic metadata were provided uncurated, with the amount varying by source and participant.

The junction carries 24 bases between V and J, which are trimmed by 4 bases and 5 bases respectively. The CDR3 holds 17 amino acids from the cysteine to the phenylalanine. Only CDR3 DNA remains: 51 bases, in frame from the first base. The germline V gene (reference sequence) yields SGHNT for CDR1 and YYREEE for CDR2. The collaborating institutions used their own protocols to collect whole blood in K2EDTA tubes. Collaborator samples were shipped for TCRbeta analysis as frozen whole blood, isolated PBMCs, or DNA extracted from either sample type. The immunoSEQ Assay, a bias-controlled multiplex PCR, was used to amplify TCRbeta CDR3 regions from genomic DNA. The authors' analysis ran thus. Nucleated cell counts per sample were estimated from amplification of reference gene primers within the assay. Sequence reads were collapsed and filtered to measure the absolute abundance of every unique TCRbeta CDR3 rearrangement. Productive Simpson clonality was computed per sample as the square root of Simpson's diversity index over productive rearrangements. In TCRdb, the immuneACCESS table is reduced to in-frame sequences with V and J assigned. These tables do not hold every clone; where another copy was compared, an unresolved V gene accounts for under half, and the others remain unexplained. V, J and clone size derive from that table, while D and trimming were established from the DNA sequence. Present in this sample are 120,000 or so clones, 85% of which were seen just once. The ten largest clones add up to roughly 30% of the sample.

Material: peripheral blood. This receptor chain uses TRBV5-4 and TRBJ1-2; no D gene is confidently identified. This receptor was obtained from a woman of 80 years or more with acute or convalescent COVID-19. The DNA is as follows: TGTGCCAGCAGCCCCCGGGCGGGGTGGATGGACTCTTATGGCTACACCTTC. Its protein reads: CASSPRAGWMDSYGYTF.